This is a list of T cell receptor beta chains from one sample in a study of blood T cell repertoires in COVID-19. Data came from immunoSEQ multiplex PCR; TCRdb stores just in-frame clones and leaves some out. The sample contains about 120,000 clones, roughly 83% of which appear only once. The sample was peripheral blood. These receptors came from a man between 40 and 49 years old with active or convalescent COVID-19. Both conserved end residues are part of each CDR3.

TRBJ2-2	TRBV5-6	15	CASTREGRDTGELFF
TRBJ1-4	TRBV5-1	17	CASSFTGTAATNEKLFF
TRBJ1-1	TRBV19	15	CASSIDIGTGTEAFF
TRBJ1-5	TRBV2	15	CASSESPYSNQPQHF
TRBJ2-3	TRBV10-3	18	CAISEGRLETGVRDTQYF
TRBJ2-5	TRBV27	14	CASSSSPTQKTQYF
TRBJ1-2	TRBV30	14	CAWSVGQGTYGYTF
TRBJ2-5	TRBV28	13	CASRPGGAETQYF
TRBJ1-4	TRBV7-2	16	CASSLESGLTNEKLFF
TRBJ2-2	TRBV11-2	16	CASSSPSGGATGELFF
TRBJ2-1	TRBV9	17	CASSETGTSGPYNEQFF
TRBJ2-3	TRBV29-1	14	CSVVVGVGTDTQYF
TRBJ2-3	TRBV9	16	CASSTGTSGSTDTQYF
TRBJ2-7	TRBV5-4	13	CASSFGTGPEQYF
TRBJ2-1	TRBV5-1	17	CASSQEETGLSYNEQFF
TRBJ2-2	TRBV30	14	CASPPQGNTGELFF
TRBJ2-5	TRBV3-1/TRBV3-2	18	CASSQKVSSGTRQETQYF
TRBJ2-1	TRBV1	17	CTSSHLPEGREGNEQFF
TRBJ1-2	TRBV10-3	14	CAISIGQSDYGYTF
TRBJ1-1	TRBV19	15	CASSPPRGREGEAFF
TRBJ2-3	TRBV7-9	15	CASSFSGGGADTQYF
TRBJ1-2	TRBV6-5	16	CASSYSGHGGSYGYTF
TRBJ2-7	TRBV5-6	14	CASSLGSSRYEQYF
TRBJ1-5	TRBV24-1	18	CATSDSGAGGHSNQPQHF
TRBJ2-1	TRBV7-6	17	CASSLDGTDSGWGEQFF
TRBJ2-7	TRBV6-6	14	CASKQGGSSYEQYF
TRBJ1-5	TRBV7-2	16	CASSLGTGMDNQPQHF
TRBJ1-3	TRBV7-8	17	CASSNRDRINSGNTIYF
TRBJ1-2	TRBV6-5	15	CASSYSLQGNYGYTF
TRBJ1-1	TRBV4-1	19	CASSPFLSYSGTGNTEAFF
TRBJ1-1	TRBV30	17	CAWTKSGRLLSNTEAFF
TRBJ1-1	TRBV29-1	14	CSVEEEGLGTEAFF
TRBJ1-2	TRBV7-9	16	CASSIAAGTGPYGYTF
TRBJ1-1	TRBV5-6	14	CASSYMDRDTEAFF
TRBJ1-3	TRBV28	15	CASNKAGRAGNTIYF
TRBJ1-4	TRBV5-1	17	CASSYLPRGSLVEKLFF
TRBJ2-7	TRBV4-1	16	CASSQGSVDTPTEQYF
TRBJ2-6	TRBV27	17	CASSLGDGLSGANVLTF
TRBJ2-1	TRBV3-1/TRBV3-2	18	CASSPRTSGSPSYNEQFF
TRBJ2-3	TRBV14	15	CASSQQRTSTDTQYF
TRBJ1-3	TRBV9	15	CASSAPGTLGNTIYF